This TCR beta chain was recorded in a study of cytomegalovirus exposure and HLA in healthy donors (dated by TCRdb to 2016 to 2017). With respect to the entire study: According to an earlier analysis of a few hundred of the donors, 150 million to 200 million T cells yielded roughly 100 million unique TCR beta sequences and more than 250 Gb of sequence data. About 300 gigabases of sequencing data and 91 million or so unique TCR sequences made up an early release that covered 500 to 650 HLA-typed donors. Of the roughly 400 genotyped donors, 81% fell in the genetic ancestry cluster associated with self-reported Caucasian donors. The study aimed to test whether cataloging public T cell receptors could reveal signatures of past pathogen exposure. The study profiled the T cell repertoires of about 640 subjects by immunosequencing and related them to cytomegalovirus serostatus. Besides the first cohort of 550 to 750 subjects, a separate validation cohort made up of 120 different subjects was used. To predict cytomegalovirus infection status, the study brought together high-throughput TCR immunosequencing, statistical association of individual TCRs with disease status, and machine learning. To study patterns of TCR occurrence, a later analysis re-analyzed previously published TCR beta repertoires from around 700 donors and added high-resolution HLA genotyping. Rather than drawing on any new phenotypic data, the later analysis identified candidate immune exposures from TCR beta sequences and the way those sequences occurred across donors. To decide whether each TCR beta V gene segment behaved as functional or pseudogenic, an earlier analysis of some 540 of the donors relied on high-throughput TCR beta sequencing. Donor age, sex, ethnicity and CMV serostatus were collected together with the repertoire data. A later genetic analysis used genome-wide SNP genotypes for 398 of the 666 donors, treating that subset as a discovery cohort. All discovery cohort repertoires had been generated on a single sequencing platform. Both class I and class II loci were covered by HLA typing, at four-digit resolution. Typing coverage varied by locus: about 620-630 donors for A, B, C, DRB1 and DQB1; approximately 560 for DQA1; 600 to 610 for DPA1; roughly 470 for DPB1. Because of strong linkage in the cohort, roughly five DR-DQ haplotypes were treated as single units for association and clustering. Among 398 genotyped donors of the cohort, an average of roughly 240,000 unique TCR beta nucleotide sequences were sequenced per donor, roughly 18% of them non-productive. Broader findings and caveats from the paper: A group of highly shared sequence variants was considered likely to be a technical artifact of the sequencing pipeline. The earlier analysis of 587 of the donors excluded approximately 17 rarely observed V segments, including chromosome 9 orphons, because counts were too low. Assigning TCR associations to individual alleles was difficult when HLA alleles, especially DR and DQ, strongly co-occurred. Roughly uniform sequencing depth across donors was assumed in presence/absence analyses, although this assumption may not hold. In a later analysis, TCR association rates were found to vary across HLA loci, with the most associated TCRs seen for DRB1 alleles and the fewest for HLA-C alleles. At a false discovery rate of 0.05, a later analysis linked 15,000 to 20,000 TCR beta sequences to specific HLA alleles. The authors suggested that the approach could potentially be extended to other disease states and immunological phenotypes. A later analysis reported that several top co-occurrence clusters appeared linked to parvovirus B19, influenza, CMV and Epstein-Barr virus. Across donors, most TCR sequences were observed very rarely, whereas some public TCRs were present in many individuals. Immune exposure information for the cohort was limited to CMV serostatus. A later genetic analysis reported fewer N-insertions in productive TCRs among donors in an Asian-associated ancestry cluster than the roughly 670-donor mean. In vitro tests confirmed that three of the cytomegalovirus-associated TCR beta chains recognize cytomegalovirus antigens. Correlated functional status among segregating V segments might be attributable to linkage disequilibrium, but an unknown experimental factor could not be ruled out. In a later analysis, most CMV-associated TCR beta chains were found to appear HLA-restricted, with HLA associations seemingly driven largely by CMV exposure. In a later analysis, HLA-associated TCR beta chains were found to be more clonally expanded and to have lower generation probabilities than equally common non-associated chains. The cohort was sequenced for TCR beta chains only, and without alpha or paired-chain data the features that could be detected were limited. The classifier was reported to diagnose cytomegalovirus status with high specificity and sensitivity in both the original cohort and the validation cohort. A further reported finding was that TCR beta sequences accurately predicted the HLA-A and HLA-B alleles for most subjects in the first cohort. Broadly in line with IMGT annotations, most TCR beta V segments showed up in productive rearrangements about 90% or about 30% of the time in an earlier analysis of some 590 of the donors. HLA typing was unavailable for some donors at each locus, so association tests used only the typed subset. In a later genetic analysis, a missense DCLRE1C variant was associated with V-gene and J-gene trimming of TCR beta chains, and the association was replicated in an independent cohort. Because the 87-base-pair reads could not distinguish some IMGT-functional V segments, including TRBV6-2 and TRBV6-3, those segments were excluded. The study gave a list of under 200 TCR beta chains associated with cytomegalovirus.

The junction carries 7 bases between V and J, which are trimmed by 6 bases and 7 bases respectively. Sequences DFQATT (CDR1) and SNEGSKA (CDR2) are obtained from the germline V gene (reference sequence). Including the terminal cysteine and phenylalanine, the CDR3 comprises 10 residues. The DNA shown is the 30-base CDR3, in frame from base 1. The cohort comprised some 680 healthy bone marrow donors. At the time of sampling, every cohort member was nominally healthy, though immune exposures that went unrecorded were likely present. The donor was CMV seronegative and was included in the group of under 450 seronegative cohort members. A peripheral blood sample was provided by each donor, and peripheral blood mononuclear cells were used for TCR beta sequencing. Genomic DNA extraction from the blood cell samples was performed with the Qiagen DNeasy Blood Extraction Kit. The library was generated by the immunoSEQ multiplex PCR assay. The multiplex PCR relied on a mix of 60 forward primers for TCR Vbeta segments and 13 reverse primers for TCR Jbeta segments. The CDR3 region of rearranged TCR beta genes was amplified from genomic DNA with a multiplex PCR assay. Amplified TCR beta libraries were sequenced as 87-base-pair reads on the Illumina HiSeq System. Processing in the source paper ran as follows. Across the 670 or so repertoires, a later analysis counted 75 million to 90 million unique TCR beta chains, roughly 11 million of which were shared by at least two donors. Raw reads were error-corrected and collapsed into unique sequences with a nearest-neighbor algorithm that merged closely related sequences to remove PCR and sequencing errors. Alignment of CDR3 sequences to IMGT reference sequences was used to assign V, D and J gene segments. For a sequence to be retained, at least a six-nucleotide match to both a V gene segment and a J gene segment was required. Rearrangements were classified as productive when the CDR3 lacked stop codons and remained in frame with V and J, and all other rearrangements were classified as non-productive. Following IMGT convention, CDR3 was defined as the stretch from the second conserved V-encoded cysteine up to the conserved J-encoded phenylalanine. The earlier analysis of about 610 of the donors excluded sequences that lacked an unambiguous match to a single V gene segment. In an earlier analysis of 587 of the donors, a V segment was called functional when productive rearrangements were above 56.7%, and segregating when the standard deviation between donors exceeded 5%. A statistical classification framework was developed to diagnose cytomegalovirus status using the catalog of TCR beta chain sequences. In a later analysis, TCR nucleotide sequences were compared against IMGT/GENE-DB human TR gene sequences so that V and J genes could be assigned. The TCRdist pipeline was used in a later analysis to assign CDR3 sequences and most-parsimonious VDJ recombination scenarios. In a later analysis, each TCR beta chain was defined by its CDR3 amino acid sequence together with its V-gene family, and reads lacking a unique V-gene family were excluded. To address suspected cross-contamination and a sequencing artifact, a later analysis removed over 500 highly shared, low-generation-probability nucleotide sequences. A later analysis calculated a clonal expansion index for each public chain from normalized within-repertoire ranks of inferred template counts. Generation probabilities in a later analysis came from a VDJ recombination model fitted to out-of-frame rearrangements, and those results were checked against IGoR. Hypergeometric tests were used in a later analysis to score TCR-TCR, TCR-HLA and TCR-CMV co-occurrence, with a repertoire-size bias correction applied to the TCR pairs. In a later analysis, false discovery rates were estimated by permuting HLA or CMV assignments 20 times. In a later analysis, co-occurring TCRs were grouped using DBSCAN, with TCRdist sequence similarity added in when clustering inside HLA-allele-positive subsets. Repertoires with fewer than 30,000 or more than 120,000 public chains, plus five repertoires with anomalous nucleotide sharing, were excluded from co-occurrence clustering. The immuneACCESS repertoire file appears here via TCRdb, limited to in-frame rearrangements. These files lack a portion of the clones; in checked studies, under half of the deficit traces to unresolved V genes, and the cause of the others is not known. The DNA gave D and trimming, while V, J and clone size come from that table. The sample table contains more than 150,000 clones; only one count was recorded for 77% of them. Of the sample, more than 1.4% is held by the ten largest clones.

For this clone: What this receptor recognizes is not known. No base-level quality is on record; no much larger clone is a single base apart.

Recombination linked TRBV20-1 to TRBJ2-1, with TRBD2 as a weak D call on 5 bases. Source material: PBMCs. This TCR came from a man between 18 and 29 years old in good health and CMV-seronegative. The bases read TGCAGTGCAGTAGCGAATGAGCAGTTCTTC. Translated, it gives CSAVANEQFF.